The T cell receptor beta chain under discussion was sequenced for a study of Ad26.COV2.S vaccination and SARS-CoV-2 variants. Study-level background: Of the COV1001 trial arms, the Ad26.COV2.S arm included the donor. Study-wide results and caveats: Reported findings describe substantial breadth in spike-specific CD8+ and CD4+ T cell responses following vaccination. Vaccine recipients surpassed placebo recipients in spike-specific TCR breadth.

About this clone: What it recognizes is unknown.

The treatment is: about 20 received Ad26.COV2.S at low or high dose, single or two shots; several received placebo; per-sample allocation not given. Specimen acquisition occurred on day 63 following the initial vaccine or placebo injection. Measured with immunoSEQ multiplex PCR; TCRdb has only the in-frame clones, and not every one. The sample lists 440,000 or so clones, around 90% seen once, with roughly 4.3% in the top ten. V lost 2 bases and J lost 0, with 8 bases in between. From germline, CDR1 is SGHVS and CDR2 FNYEAQ. This CDR3 spans 15 amino acids. The sequenced sample was peripheral blood, obtained in a trial of Ad26.COV2.S vaccine versus placebo. The J gene is TRBJ1-3, the V gene TRBV7-6; the D is unclear. This TCR derives from a person aged 18-60 years who received the Ad26.COV2.S COVID-19 vaccine or a placebo. CDR3 DNA: TGTGCCAGCAGCTTATCTTTGGGCTCTGGAAACACCATATATTTT. Encoded protein: CASSLSLGSGNTIYF. The variable domain in full, with the rest retrieved from reference TRBV7-6 and TRBJ1-3, is GAGVSQSPRYKVTKRGQDVALRCDPISGHVSLYWYRQALGQGPEFLTYFNYEAQQDKSGLPNDRFSAERPEGSISTLTIQRTEQRDSAMYRCASSLSLGSGNTIYFGEGSWLTVV.